This T cell receptor beta chain is drawn from a study of OX40 agonist ivuxolimab in advanced cancers. About the investigation overall: Ivuxolimab was a fully human IgG2 agonistic monoclonal antibody targeting the costimulatory receptor OX40 (CD134). Patients were allowed to have had prior anti-PD-1, anti-PD-L1 or anti-CTLA-4 therapy, and approximately 40% of the dose-escalation patients had been treated with checkpoint inhibitors. Intravenous ivuxolimab was administered to patients every 2 weeks at six dose levels: 0.01, 0.1, 0.3, 1.5, 3 and 10 mg/kg. Peripheral TCRbeta sequencing was intended to test whether TCR sequence diversity was altered and clonal T-cell expansion was caused by ivuxolimab. The paper describes the monotherapy dose-escalation part (N of about 52 patients) of the phase I trial of ivuxolimab. Of the approximately 54 patients in dose escalation, 19 had hepatocellular carcinoma, some 15 had melanoma, 9 had renal cell carcinoma and 9 had head and neck cancer. Partial responses were achieved by three dose-escalation patients, of whom one had hepatocellular carcinoma and two had cutaneous melanoma. The dose-escalation cohort was approximately 83% male with a mean age of around 64 years, ranging from roughly 20 to 80.

Patients with a history of autoimmune disease or receiving systemic immunosuppression were excluded from the trial. Peripheral blood for TCR sequencing was drawn from every dose cohort at baseline, at cycle 4 day 1 and at cycle 7 day 1. Samples were obtained from an open-label, multicenter, first-in-human phase I dose-escalation trial of ivuxolimab. Adults with locally advanced or metastatic melanoma, renal cell, hepatocellular, or head and neck squamous cell carcinoma were enrolled in the trial. Before TCR sequencing, CD4+ and CD8+ T cells were separately sorted from peripheral blood. Comments on this clone: No cognate antigen has been identified for it. There are no base qualities to consult, and no much larger clone falls within one base.

The full study reports these points: At doses of 0.1 to 3.0 mg/kg, clonal expansion of both CD4+ and CD8+ blood T cells was observed from baseline to week 6. Partial responders in the 0.1-3.0 mg/kg groups had among the lowest normalized peripheral clonal expansion, especially among CD8+ T cells. Low levels of normalized T-cell clonal expansion were also shown by some nonresponding patients. Antigen specificity was not determined for the clonally expanded peripheral T cells. After ivuxolimab, expanded clones were on average more numerous among CD8+ T cells than among CD4+ T cells.

For sequencing of the TCRbeta CDR3 region, genomic DNA was extracted from the sorted cells. The immunoSEQ Assay was used to sequence the TCRbeta CDR3 regions. TCRdb's version of the immuneACCESS table is confined to in-frame rearrangements and falls short of the full clone set. An unresolved V gene accounts for under half of the shortfall where checked; the remainder is of unknown origin. For this sample there are about 53,000 clones; roughly 77% appear just once. The ten biggest clones cover 1.2% of the sample. Here V drops 4 bases and J drops 8 bases, and the junction holds 14 bases not matched to any gene. The CDR3 measures 15 amino acids from cysteine to phenylalanine. Only the CDR3 region is kept as DNA, spanning 45 bases read in frame from base 1. Looking up the germline V gene yields CDR1 SGHRS and CDR2 YFSETQ.

This sequence uses TRBV5-1 and TRBJ1-2; 7 bases in between match TRBD1. This specimen consisted of CD4+ or CD8+ T cells sorted from blood, obtained in a trial of the OX40 agonist ivuxolimab. The sequence came from an adult with an advanced solid tumor such as melanoma, head and neck, liver or kidney cancer. The DNA is as follows: TGCGCCAGCAGCCCCGCGACAGGGAGAAGTTGGGGCTACACCTTC. The encoded protein is CASSPATGRSWGYTF.